This TCR beta chain was documented in a study of cytomegalovirus exposure and HLA in healthy donors. Findings and limits, study-wide: Follow-up analysis later connected one missense variant in DCLRE1C with trimming of TCR beta V- and J-genes. In a later analysis, CMV-associated beta chains were mostly HLA-associated, it appeared. A later analysis showed HLA-associated TCR beta chains outstripping equally common others in clonal expansion. In vitro, three CMV-associated chains proved specific for CMV antigens.

Regarding this clone: Its antigen is unidentified.

The CDR3 length is 15 residues. In germline, CDR1 is LNHDA, CDR2 SQIVND (reference sequence). The V gene end was trimmed by 4 bases and the J gene end by 5 bases; junction bases not matched to a gene: 8. PCR was performed using 60 Vbeta and 13 Jbeta primers. Profiling relied on immunoSEQ multiplex PCR, and the TCRdb table lists in-frame clones only, not all of them. The table records around 99,000 clones, roughly 76% of them present only once. The sample taken for sequencing was PBMCs. The clonotype originates from a young man in good health and CMV-seronegative. The chain joins TRBV19 to TRBJ2-7; 10 bases agree with TRBD1. The CDR3 sequence is CASSSGTGVLHEQYF. In DNA, the CDR3 is TGTGCCAGTAGTAGCGGGACAGGGGTTCTCCACGAGCAGTACTTC.